The 11 T cell receptor beta chains in this list originate from one sample, sequenced in a study of spatial heterogeneity in lung cancer. Time point defined: blood at routine non-recurrence follow-up after resection. Unsorted samples of tumor, nontumor lung or frozen PBMC had their whole RNA sequenced. One entry per CDR3 protein, called by TCRdb with MiXCR from the 5' RACE reads. The table lists about 50,000 distinct CDR3 sequences, around 7% of them singletons. Here the sequenced sample was PBMCs, taken at follow-up. Every receptor here comes from a female donor with early-stage non-small cell lung cancer.

This clonotype has ten or more counts. The chain links TRBV29-1 to TRBJ1-4; no clear D gene. V lost 2 bases to trimming and J lost 4 bases, with 14 bases between them. Germline loops: CDR1 SQVTM, CDR2 ANQGSEA. The CDR3 has 15 amino acids. The CDR3 DNA follows: TGCAGCGTTGAATTGGCTACAGCGATTAATGAAAAACTGTTTTTT. Its protein product is CSVELATAINEKLFF.

This clonotype has at least ten counts. The chain has TRBV7-6 and TRBJ2-5; D call uncertain. CDR1 and CDR2 (germline): SGHVS, FNYEAQ. V was trimmed by 5 bases and J by 2 bases, leaving 9 bases between them. This CDR3 contains 13 residues. Written as DNA, the CDR3 is TGTGCCAGCAGCACGACACAACAAGAGACCCAGTACTTC. This encodes CASSTTQQETQYF.

CDR3 protein: CASSVAHGYQETQYF. The CDR3 DNA is TGTGCCAGCAGCGTTGCCCACGGGTACCAAGAGACCCAGTACTTC. This chain links TRBV7-9 with TRBJ2-5; D is undetermined. V lost 5 bases to trimming and J lost 0 bases, with 13 bases between them. The CDR3 covers 15 residues. Germline V gene data show CDR1 as SEHNR and CDR2 as FQNEAQ (reference sequence). The full variable domain, in which reference TRBV7-9 and TRBJ2-5 provide the parts outside the CDR3, is DTGVSQNPRHKITKRGQNVTFRCDPISEHNRLYWYRQTLGQGPEFLTYFQNEAQLEKSRLLSDRFSAERPKGSFSTLEIQRTEQGDSAMYLCASSVAHGYQETQYFGPGTRLLVL.

V usage is TRBV14 and J usage is TRBJ2-1; 10 bases match TRBD2. V shed 0 bases and J 7 bases; nucleotides not matched to a gene: 6. This CDR3 is built from 16 residues. CDR1 and CDR2 from the germline V gene are SGHDN and FVKESK. The CDR3 here is CASSQDRSSGGNEQFF. The DNA of the CDR3 is TGTGCCAGCAGCCAAGATAGGTCTAGCGGGGGAAATGAGCAGTTCTTC.

This clonotype was picked up many times. V is TRBV7-2 and J is TRBJ2-7; D call uncertain. From germline, CDR1 is SGHTA and CDR2 FQGNSA. V lost 5 bases and J lost 4, with 18 bases in between. This CDR3 is built from 15 residues. CDR3 sequence reads: CASSHQSQARYEQYF. The CDR3 region has the DNA TGTGCCAGCAGCCACCAGAGCCAAGCCCGTTACGAGCAGTACTTC.

The sample holds a few counts of this clonotype. CDR3 in amino acids: CASSLIGTGELFF. Here the CDR3 DNA reads TGTGCCAGCAGCTTAATCGGCACCGGGGAGCTGTTTTTT. This chain joins TRBV7-8 and TRBJ2-2; D unresolved. V was cut by 2 bases and J by 4 bases, with 5 bases left in between. Germline assignment: CDR1 SGHVS and CDR2 FQNEAQ. The CDR3 covers 13 residues. Full variable domain (missing parts from reference TRBV7-8 and TRBJ2-2): GAGVSQSPRYKVAKRGQDVALRCDPISGHVSLFWYQQALGQGPEFLTYFQNEAQLDKSGLPSDRFFAERPEGSVSTLKIQRTQQEDSAVYLCASSLIGTGELFFGEGSRLTVL.

This clonotype appeared many times. The chain uses TRBV5-4 and TRBJ2-1; TRBD2 agrees at 11 bases. The J segment lost 9 bases and the V segment lost 1 base, leaving 6 bases of the junction unmatched. CDR3 length: 15 residues. The germline V gene encodes CDR1 SGHNT and CDR2 YYREEE (reference sequence). The CDR3 loop reads CASSLPSGGYIEQFF. As DNA, the CDR3 is TGTGCCAGCAGCTTGCCTAGCGGGGGGTATATTGAGCAGTTCTTC.

The V gene is TRBV29-1, the J gene TRBJ2-1; 11 nucleotides match TRBD2. CDR1 is SQVTM, CDR2 ANQGSEA, per germline. V shed 8 bases and J 6 bases; nucleotides not matched to a gene: 12. This CDR3 is built from 15 residues. The CDR3 bases are TGCAGCTTAACGACTAGCGGGGCACCCCGCAATGAGCAGTTCTTC. Its translation is CSLTTSGAPRNEQFF.

This clonotype was counted ten times or more. This chain connects TRBV3-1 to TRBJ1-2, with TRBD1 matching over 7 bases. Per germline, CDR1 LGHDT and CDR2 YNNKEL (reference sequence). This CDR3 spans 12 amino acids. The junction had 3 bases not matched to a gene; V was cut back by 4 bases and J by 7 bases. The CDR3 DNA reads TGTGCCAGCAGCCCGGGACAGTTTGGCTACACCTTC. It codes for CASSPGQFGYTF.

The V call is TRBV19, the J call TRBJ1-5, with TRBD1 as a possible D gene (6 bases). Germline lookup yields CDR1 LNHDA and CDR2 SQIVND (reference sequence). V was pared by 5 bases and J by 2 bases, with 16 bases between. CDR3 length equals 16 residues. DNA for the CDR3: TGTGCCAGTAGTGGGGGGCCGCAGGGCGGCAATCAGCCCCAGCATTTT. Translated: CASSGGPQGGNQPQHF.

This clonotype was recorded many times. The J gene is TRBJ2-7, the V gene TRBV18, with 11 positions matching TRBD1. Germline CDR1 is KGHSH and CDR2 is LQKENI. The CDR3 sequence is 15 residues long. Trimming removed 5 bases from V and 2 bases from J; junction bases left unmatched: 5. CDR3 nucleotide sequence: TGTGCCAGCTCATCTGGGACAGGGGGAACCTACGAGCAGTACTTC. It is translated as CASSSGTGGTYEQYF.